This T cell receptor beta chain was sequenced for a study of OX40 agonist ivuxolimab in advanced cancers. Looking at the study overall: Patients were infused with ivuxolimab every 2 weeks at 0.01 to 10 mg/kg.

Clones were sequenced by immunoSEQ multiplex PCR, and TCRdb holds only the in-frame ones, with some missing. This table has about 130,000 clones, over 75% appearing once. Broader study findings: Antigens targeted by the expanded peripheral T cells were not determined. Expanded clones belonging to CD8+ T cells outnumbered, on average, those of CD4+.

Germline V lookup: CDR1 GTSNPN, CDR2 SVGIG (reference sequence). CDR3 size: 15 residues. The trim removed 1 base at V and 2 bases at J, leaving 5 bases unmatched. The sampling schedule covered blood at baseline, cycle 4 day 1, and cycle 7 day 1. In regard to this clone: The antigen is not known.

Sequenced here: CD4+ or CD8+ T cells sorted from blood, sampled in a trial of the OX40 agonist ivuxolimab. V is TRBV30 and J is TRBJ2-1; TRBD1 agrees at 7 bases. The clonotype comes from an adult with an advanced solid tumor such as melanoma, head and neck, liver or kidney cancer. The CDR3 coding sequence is TGTGCCTGGAGTGCAGACAGGGAGCCCTACAATGAGCAGTTCTTC. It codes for CAWSADREPYNEQFF. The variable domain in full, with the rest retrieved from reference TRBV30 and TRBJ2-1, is SQTIHQWPATLVQPVGSPLSLECTVEGTSNPNLYWYRQAAGRGLQLLFYSVGIGQISSEVPQNLSASRPQDRQFILSSKKLLLSDSGFYLCAWSADREPYNEQFFGPGTRLTVL.